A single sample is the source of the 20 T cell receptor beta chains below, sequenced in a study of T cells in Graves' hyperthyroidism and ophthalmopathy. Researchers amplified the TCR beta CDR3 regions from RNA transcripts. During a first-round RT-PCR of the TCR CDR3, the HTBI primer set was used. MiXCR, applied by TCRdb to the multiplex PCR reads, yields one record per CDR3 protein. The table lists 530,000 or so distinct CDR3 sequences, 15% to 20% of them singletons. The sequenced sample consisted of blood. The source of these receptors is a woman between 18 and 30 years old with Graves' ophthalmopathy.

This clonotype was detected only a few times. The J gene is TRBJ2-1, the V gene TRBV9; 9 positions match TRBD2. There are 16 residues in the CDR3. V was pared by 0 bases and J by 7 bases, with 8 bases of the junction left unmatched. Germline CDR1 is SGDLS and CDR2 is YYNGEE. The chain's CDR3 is CASSVEASGIRNEQFF. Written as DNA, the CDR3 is TGTGCCAGCAGCGTAGAGGCTAGCGGGATTAGGAATGAGCAGTTCTTC.

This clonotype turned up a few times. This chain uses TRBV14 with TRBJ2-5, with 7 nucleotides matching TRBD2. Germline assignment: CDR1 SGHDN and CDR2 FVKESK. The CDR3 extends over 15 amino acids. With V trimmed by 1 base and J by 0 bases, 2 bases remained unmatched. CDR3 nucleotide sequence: TGTGCCAGCAGCCAAGGACTAGCCCACCAAGAGACCCAGTACTTC. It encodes CASSQGLAHQETQYF.

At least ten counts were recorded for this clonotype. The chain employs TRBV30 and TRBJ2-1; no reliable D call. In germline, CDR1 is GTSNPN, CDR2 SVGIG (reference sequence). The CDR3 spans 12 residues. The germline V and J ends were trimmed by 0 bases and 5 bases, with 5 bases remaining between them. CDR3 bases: TGTGCCTGGAGTGTAAGCCACAATGAGCAGTTCTTC. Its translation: CAWSVSHNEQFF.

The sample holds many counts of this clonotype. The CDR3 coding sequence is TGTGCCAGCAGTCCTACAGGGACCCAAGGGGCTTTCTTT. Residues: CASSPTGTQGAFF. The J gene is TRBJ1-1, the V gene TRBV27; TRBD1 might be the D (6 bases). The CDR3 runs 13 residues. The V gene lost 5 bases and the J gene lost 11 bases, with 18 bases spanning the gap. Germline loops: CDR1 MNHEY, CDR2 SMNVEV (reference sequence).

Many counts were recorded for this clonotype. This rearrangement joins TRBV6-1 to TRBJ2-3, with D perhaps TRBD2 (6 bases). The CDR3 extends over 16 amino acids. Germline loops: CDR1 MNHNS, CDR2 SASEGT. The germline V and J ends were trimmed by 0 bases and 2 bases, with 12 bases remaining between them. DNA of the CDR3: TGTGCCAGCAGTGAAGCAAGGGGCGGGACCACAGATACGCAGTATTTT. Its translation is CASSEARGGTTDTQYF.

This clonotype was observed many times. This chain's CDR3 is CASSPTGGLFQPQHF. In DNA, the CDR3 is TGTGCCAGCTCACCGACAGGGGGCTTATTTCAGCCCCAGCATTTT. The J gene is TRBJ1-5, the V gene TRBV18, with 10 nucleotides matching TRBD1. The germline V gene has CDR1 KGHSH and CDR2 LQKENI. CDR3 length: 15 amino acids. Trimming took 3 bases from V and 6 from J; bases not matched to a gene: 5.

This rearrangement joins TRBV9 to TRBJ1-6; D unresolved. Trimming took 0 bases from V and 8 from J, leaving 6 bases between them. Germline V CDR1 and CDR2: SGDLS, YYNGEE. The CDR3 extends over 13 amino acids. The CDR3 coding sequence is TGTGCCAGCAGCGTAGGGACCCATTCACCCCTCCACTTT. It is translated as CASSVGTHSPLHF.

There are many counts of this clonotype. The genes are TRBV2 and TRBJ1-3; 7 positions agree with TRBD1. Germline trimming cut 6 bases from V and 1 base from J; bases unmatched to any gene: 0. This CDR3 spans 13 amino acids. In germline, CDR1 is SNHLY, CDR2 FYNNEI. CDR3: CASRQGSGNTIYF. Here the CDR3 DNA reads TGTGCCAGCAGACAGGGGTCTGGAAACACCATATATTTT.

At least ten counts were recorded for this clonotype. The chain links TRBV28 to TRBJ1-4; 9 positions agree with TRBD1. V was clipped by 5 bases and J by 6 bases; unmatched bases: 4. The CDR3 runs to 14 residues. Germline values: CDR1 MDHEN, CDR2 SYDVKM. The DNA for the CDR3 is TGTGCCAGCAGTGCCCGGACAGGGGATGAAAAACTGTTTTTT. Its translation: CASSARTGDEKLFF.

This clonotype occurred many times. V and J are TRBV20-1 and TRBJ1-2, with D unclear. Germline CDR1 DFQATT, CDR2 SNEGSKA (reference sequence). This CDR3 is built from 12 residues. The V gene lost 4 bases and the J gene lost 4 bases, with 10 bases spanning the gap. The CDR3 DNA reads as TGCAGTGCTACGAGACGAACCTATGGCTACACCTTC. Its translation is CSATRRTYGYTF.

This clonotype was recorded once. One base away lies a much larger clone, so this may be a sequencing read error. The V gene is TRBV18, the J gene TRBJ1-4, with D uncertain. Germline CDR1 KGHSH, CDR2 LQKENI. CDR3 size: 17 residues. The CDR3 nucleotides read TGTGCCAGCTCACTCTCCGGGTCGCGGAGGACTAGTGAAAAACTGTTTTTT. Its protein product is CASSLSGSRRTSEKLFF.

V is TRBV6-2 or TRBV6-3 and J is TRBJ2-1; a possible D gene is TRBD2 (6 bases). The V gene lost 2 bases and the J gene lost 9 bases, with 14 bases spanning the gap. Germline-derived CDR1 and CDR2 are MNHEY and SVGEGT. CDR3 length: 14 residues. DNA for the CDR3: TGTGCCAGCAGTTACGCTCGGGAGTTTAGTGAGCAGTTCTTC. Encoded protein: CASSYAREFSEQFF.

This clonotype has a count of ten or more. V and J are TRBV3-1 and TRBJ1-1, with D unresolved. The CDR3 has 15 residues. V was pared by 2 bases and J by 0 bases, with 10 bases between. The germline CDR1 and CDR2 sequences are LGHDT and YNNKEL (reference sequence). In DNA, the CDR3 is TGTGCCAGCAGCCAAACGCAAGTCATGAACACTGAAGCTTTCTTT. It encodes CASSQTQVMNTEAFF.

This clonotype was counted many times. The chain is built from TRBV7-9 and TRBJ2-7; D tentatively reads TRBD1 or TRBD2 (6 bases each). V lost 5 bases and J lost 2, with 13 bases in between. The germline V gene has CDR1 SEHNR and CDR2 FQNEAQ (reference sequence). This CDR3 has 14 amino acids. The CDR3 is CASSDRGGPYEQYF. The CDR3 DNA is TGTGCCAGCAGCGATAGAGGGGGGCCCTACGAGCAGTACTTC. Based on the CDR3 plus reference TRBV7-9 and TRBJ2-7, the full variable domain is DTGVSQNPRHKITKRGQNVTFRCDPISEHNRLYWYRQTLGQGPEFLTYFQNEAQLEKSRLLSDRFSAERPKGSFSTLEIQRTEQGDSAMYLCASSDRGGPYEQYFGPGTRLTVT.

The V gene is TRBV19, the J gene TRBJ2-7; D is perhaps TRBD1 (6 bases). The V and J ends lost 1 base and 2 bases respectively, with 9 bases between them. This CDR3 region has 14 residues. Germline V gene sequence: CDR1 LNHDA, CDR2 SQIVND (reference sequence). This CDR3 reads CASSIVTGTYEQYF. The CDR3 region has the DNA TGTGCCAGTAGTATAGTGACAGGAACCTACGAGCAGTACTTC.

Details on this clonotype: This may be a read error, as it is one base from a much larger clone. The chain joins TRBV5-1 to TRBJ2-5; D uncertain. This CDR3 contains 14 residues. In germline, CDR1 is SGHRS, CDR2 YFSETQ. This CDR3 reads CASRYDIFQETQYF. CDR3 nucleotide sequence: TGTGCCAGCAGATACGACATTTTTCAAGAGACCCAGTACTTC. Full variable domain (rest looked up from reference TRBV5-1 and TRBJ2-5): KAGVTQTPRYLIKTRGQQVTLSCSPISGHRSVSWYQQTPGQGLQFLFEYFSETQRNKGNFPGRFSGRQFSNSRSEMNVSTLELGDSALYLCASRYDIFQETQYFGPGTRLLVL.

The CDR3 DNA is TGTGCCAGCAGCTCCACTGACCAGGTGGACAGGGATATTGCAACTAATGAAAAACTGTTTTTT. Its translation is CASSSTDQVDRDIATNEKLFF. The gene calls are TRBV7-9 and TRBJ1-4, with 8 bases aligning to TRBD1. This CDR3 spans 21 amino acids. V lost 4 bases and J lost 0; bases outside the gene matches: 19. CDR1 is SEHNR and CDR2 is FQNEAQ in the germline V gene (reference sequence).

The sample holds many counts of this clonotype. CDR3 sequence (DNA): TGTGCCAGCAGCTTAAAGAGGGGCAATCAGCCCCAGCATTTT. This codes for CASSLKRGNQPQHF. V gene TRBV7-2 combines with J gene TRBJ1-5; no firm D call. The CDR3 contains 14 residues. From germline, CDR1 is SGHTA and CDR2 FQGNSA. Trimming cost V 2 bases and J 2 bases, with 7 bases left between them.

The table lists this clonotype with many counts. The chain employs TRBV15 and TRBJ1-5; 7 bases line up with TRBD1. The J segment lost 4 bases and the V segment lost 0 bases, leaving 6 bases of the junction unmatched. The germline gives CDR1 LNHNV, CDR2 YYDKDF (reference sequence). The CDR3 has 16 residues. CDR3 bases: TGTGCCACCAGCAGAGATTCGGGACAGATTAATCAGCCCCAGCATTTT. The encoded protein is CATSRDSGQINQPQHF.

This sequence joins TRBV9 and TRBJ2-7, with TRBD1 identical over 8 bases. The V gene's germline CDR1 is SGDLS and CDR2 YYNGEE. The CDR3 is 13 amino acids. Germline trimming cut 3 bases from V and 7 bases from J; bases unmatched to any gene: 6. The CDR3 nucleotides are TGTGCCAGCAGCGCCGGAACAGGGGGGGAGCAGTACTTC. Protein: CASSAGTGGEQYF. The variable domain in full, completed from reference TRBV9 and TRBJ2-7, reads DSGVTQTPKHLITATGQRVTLRCSPRSGDLSVYWYQQSLDQGLQFLIQYYNGEERAKGNILERFSAQQFPDLHSELNLSSLELGDSALYFCASSAGTGGEQYFGPGTRLTVT.